The rows below give T cell receptor beta chains drawn from one sample of a study of human T cells and chemical hapten exposure. TCRdb itself ran the RACE reads through MiXCR, one entry per CDR3 protein. The repertoire includes more than 70,000 distinct CDR3 sequences, about 12% of them detected once, and roughly 3.4% sits in the top ten. The specimen comprised whole blood, sampled in connection with sensitization to the hapten diphenylcyclopropenone (DPC). These TCRs come from a woman aged 60-70 years with alopecia areata. Some clones in this sample may be carry-over from other donors' samples. Both conserved end residues are part of each CDR3. The order of the fields is J gene, V gene, clone size, D gene, CDR3 protein, CDR3 DNA. The D gene is left open where the match is weak. Size is omitted from some rows. Given values are once, few, many or a class for expanded clones.

TRBJ1-4,TRBV6-6,many,TRBD1,CASSYSGTGDQGVFF,TGTGCCAGCAGTTACTCCGGGACAGGAGACCAGGGGGTGTTTTTT
TRBJ2-7,TRBV12-3/TRBV12-4,-,-,CASSLTGLQAYEQYF,TGTGCCAGCAGTTTAACAGGGCTCCAAGCCTACGAGCAGTACTTC
TRBJ1-4,TRBV6-5,many,TRBD1,CASSPDPGTVATNEKLFF,TGTGCCAGCAGCCCCGACCCCGGGACAGTGGCAACTAATGAAAAACTGTTTTTT
TRBJ2-7,TRBV6-1,few,TRBD1,CASSTKDRGLYEQYF,TGTGCCAGCAGTACCAAAGACAGGGGGCTGTACGAGCAGTACTTC
TRBJ2-3,TRBV7-9,few,-,CASTDTQYF,TGTGCCAGCACAGATACGCAGTATTTT
TRBJ2-3,TRBV5-4,-,TRBD1,CASQGVHTDTQYF,TGTGCCAGCCAGGGGGTACACACAGATACGCAGTATTTT
TRBJ1-1,TRBV6-1,many,TRBD1,CASVRTGGTEAFF,TGTGCCAGCGTTAGGACAGGGGGCACTGAAGCTTTCTTT
TRBJ2-7,TRBV29-1,-,TRBD2,CSVGQGGAEQYF,TGCAGCGTTGGGCAGGGAGGGGCCGAGCAGTACTTC
TRBJ2-1,TRBV5-4,few,TRBD1,CASSLGQGYGDEQFF,TGTGCCAGCAGCCTCGGACAGGGTTACGGGGATGAGCAGTTCTTC
TRBJ2-2,TRBV6-6,many,TRBD1,CASSYGGGQAYKAGELFF,TGTGCCAGCAGTTACGGAGGGGGACAGGCCTACAAGGCCGGGGAGCTGTTTTTT
TRBJ2-5,TRBV7-6,-,-,CASSLRRGVTIDRGETQYF,TGTGCCAGCAGCTTACGTAGGGGGGTAACCATCGACCGCGGAGAGACCCAGTACTTC
TRBJ2-7,TRBV5-1,-,-,CASSLMGDEQYF,TGCGCCAGCAGCTTGATGGGAGACGAGCAGTACTTC
TRBJ2-3,TRBV7-9,-,TRBD2,CASSFRARGEGTDTQYF,TGTGCCAGCAGCTTCAGGGCTCGGGGGGAAGGCACAGATACGCAGTATTTT
TRBJ2-1,TRBV13,few,TRBD1,CASSSNVARGRYNEQFF,TGTGCCAGCAGCTCAAATGTTGCCAGGGGGCGATACAATGAGCAGTTCTTC
TRBJ1-1,TRBV12-3/TRBV12-4,-,-,CASLVAGPTEAFF,TGTGCCAGCTTGGTGGCAGGGCCGACCGAAGCTTTCTTT
TRBJ2-5,TRBV5-8,-,-,CASSQYNPFGTQYF,TGTGCCAGCAGCCAATACAATCCGTTTGGGACCCAGTACTTC
TRBJ2-5,TRBV7-7,many,-,CASSPRRSQYQETQYF,TGTGCTAGCAGCCCACGAAGGAGTCAGTACCAAGAGACCCAGTACTTC
TRBJ2-1,TRBV30,-,TRBD1,CAWSGQGDDEQFF,TGTGCCTGGAGCGGACAGGGTGATGATGAGCAGTTCTTC
TRBJ1-1,TRBV6-6,few,-,CASRTPGTEAFF,TGTGCCAGCAGGACGCCGGGCACTGAAGCTTTCTTT
TRBJ1-6,TRBV12-3/TRBV12-4,few,-,CASSFVLAPLHF,TGTGCCAGCAGTTTCGTGTTGGCACCCCTCCACTTT